One and the same sample provided the 5 T cell receptor beta chains below, sequenced in a study of a mutant IDH1 vaccine in newly diagnosed glioma (TCRdb year 2021). Preparation of the library involved the immunoSEQ multiplex PCR assay. TCRdb retrieved this table from immuneACCESS and kept in-frame rearrangements only. Not all clones are present; in checked studies, unresolved V genes account for under half, and no reason is known for the remainder. Recorded for this sample are about 42,000 clones; approximately 85% of them occurred a single time. The ten largest clones add up to over 1.5% of the sample. Reading the label with the study, this specimen's time point is: week 5, during vaccination. Every vaccine dose consisted of 300 ug of a 20-mer mutant IDH1 peptide in Montanide, administered subcutaneously together with topical imiquimod. Antigens for these TCRs are unknown. The sequences come from PBMCs, collected from a glioma patient whose treatment included an IDH1 peptide vaccine. The source is a man aged 40-55 years with glioma.

The V and J genes are TRBV18 and TRBJ2-3; no definite D call. The V end lost 5 bases, the J end lost 5 bases, and 2 bases lay between the germline ends. Germline V gene sequence: CDR1 KGHSH, CDR2 LQKENI. The CDR3 sequence is 10 residues long. CDR3 amino acids: CASSGDTQYF. CDR3 nucleotides: TGTGCCAGCTCAGGAGATACGCAGTATTTT.

The rearrangement links TRBV7-3 to TRBJ2-7; 9 bases are a match to TRBD2. This CDR3 spans 14 amino acids. Germline V gives CDR1 SGHTA, CDR2 FQGTGA. Trimming removed 0 bases from V and 4 bases from J; junction bases left unmatched: 1. The CDR3 region has the DNA TGTGCCAGCAGCTTAACTAGCGGGAGTTACGAGCAGTACTTC. As protein: CASSLTSGSYEQYF.

V and J are TRBV5-1 and TRBJ1-4; a possible D gene is TRBD1 (5 bases). Germline CDR1 SGHRS, CDR2 YFSETQ. V lost 3 bases and J 12 bases, leaving 12 bases between the germline ends. The CDR3 loop spans 12 amino acids. CDR3 amino acids: CASSSPPGQLFF. The CDR3 DNA reads TGCGCCAGCAGCTCACCCCCGGGACAACTGTTTTTT.

The chain uses TRBV6-5 and TRBJ1-2; weak D call: TRBD1 (6 bases). The CDR3 is 13 amino acids. V was cut by 4 bases and J by 4 bases, with 10 bases left in between. CDR1 and CDR2 from the germline V gene are MNHEY and SVGAGI. This CDR3 reads CASSSTGTYGYTF. The CDR3 coding sequence is TGTGCCAGCAGTTCCACAGGGACCTATGGCTACACCTTC.

J is TRBJ2-2 and V is TRBV7-3, with a tentative D call TRBD2 (6 bases). The V end was cut by 1 base, the J end by 5 bases, with 11 bases between. The CDR3 is 15 amino acids. Germline V gene lookup returns CDR1 SGHTA and CDR2 FQGTGA. The CDR3 bases are TGTGCCAGCAGCTTAATGGGGACTCAGACCGGGGAGCTGTTTTTT. This translates into CASSLMGTQTGELFF.